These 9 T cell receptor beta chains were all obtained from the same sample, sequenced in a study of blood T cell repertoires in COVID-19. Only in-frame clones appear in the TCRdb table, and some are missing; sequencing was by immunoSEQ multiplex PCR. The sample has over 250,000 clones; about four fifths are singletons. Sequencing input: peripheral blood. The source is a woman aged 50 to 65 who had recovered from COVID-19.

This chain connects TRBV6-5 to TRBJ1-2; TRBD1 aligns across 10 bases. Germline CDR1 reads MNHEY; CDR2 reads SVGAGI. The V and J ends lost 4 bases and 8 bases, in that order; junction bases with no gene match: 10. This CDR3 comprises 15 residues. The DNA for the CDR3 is TGTGCCAGCAGTTTGTCCGGGACAGGGGCACTAGGCTACACCTTC. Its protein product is CASSLSGTGALGYTF.

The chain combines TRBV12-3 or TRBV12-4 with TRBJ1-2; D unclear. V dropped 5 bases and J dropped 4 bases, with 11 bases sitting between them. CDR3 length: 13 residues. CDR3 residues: CASSGHSGYGYTF. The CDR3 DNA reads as TGTGCCAGCAGTGGTCACAGTGGCTATGGCTACACCTTC.

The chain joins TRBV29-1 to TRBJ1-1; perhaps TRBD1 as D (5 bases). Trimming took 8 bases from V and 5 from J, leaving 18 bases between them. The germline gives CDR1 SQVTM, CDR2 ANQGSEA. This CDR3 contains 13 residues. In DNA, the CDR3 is TGCAGCTCCTCAATGGGGCAATGGACTGAAGCTTTCTTT. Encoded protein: CSSSMGQWTEAFF.

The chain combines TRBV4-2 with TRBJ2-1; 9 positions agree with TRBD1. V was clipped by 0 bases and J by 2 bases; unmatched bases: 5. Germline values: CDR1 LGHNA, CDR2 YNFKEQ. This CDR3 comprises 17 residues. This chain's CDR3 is CASSQDEQGAPYNEQFF. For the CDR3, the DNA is TGTGCCAGCAGCCAAGATGAACAGGGGGCCCCCTACAATGAGCAGTTCTTC.

CDR3 coding DNA: TGTGCCTCCCAGGGCGGGGATGAGCAGTTCTTC. Translated: CASQGGDEQFF. This chain joins TRBV28 and TRBJ2-1; D possibly corresponds to TRBD2 (6 bases). CDR1 is MDHEN, CDR2 SYDVKM, per germline. CDR3 length: 11 residues. The V and J ends lost 11 bases and 8 bases respectively, with 13 bases between them. Combining the CDR3 with reference TRBV28 and TRBJ2-1 gives the whole variable domain DVKVTQSSRYLVKRTGEKVFLECVQDMDHENMFWYRQDPGLGLRLIYFSYDVKMKEKGDIPEGYSVSREKKERFSLILESASTNQTSMYLCASQGGDEQFFGPGTRLTVL.

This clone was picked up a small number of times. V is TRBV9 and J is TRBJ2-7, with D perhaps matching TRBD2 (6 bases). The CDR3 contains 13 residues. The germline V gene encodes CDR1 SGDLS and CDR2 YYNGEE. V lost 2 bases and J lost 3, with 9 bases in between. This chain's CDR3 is CASSVSGVYEQYF. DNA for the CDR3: TGTGCCAGCAGCGTTTCGGGAGTCTACGAGCAGTACTTC.

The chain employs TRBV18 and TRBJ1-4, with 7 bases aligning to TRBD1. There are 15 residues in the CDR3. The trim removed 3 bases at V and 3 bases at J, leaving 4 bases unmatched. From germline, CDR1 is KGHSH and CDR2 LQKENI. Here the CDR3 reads CASSPRTGPNEKLFF. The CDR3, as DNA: TGTGCCAGCTCACCCCGGACAGGCCCTAATGAAAAACTGTTTTTT.

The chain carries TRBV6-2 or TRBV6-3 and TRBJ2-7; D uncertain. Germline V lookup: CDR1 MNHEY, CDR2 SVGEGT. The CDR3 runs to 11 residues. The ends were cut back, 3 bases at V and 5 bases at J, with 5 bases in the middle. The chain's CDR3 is CASSYRDEQYF. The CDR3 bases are TGTGCCAGCAGTTATCGCGACGAGCAGTACTTC.

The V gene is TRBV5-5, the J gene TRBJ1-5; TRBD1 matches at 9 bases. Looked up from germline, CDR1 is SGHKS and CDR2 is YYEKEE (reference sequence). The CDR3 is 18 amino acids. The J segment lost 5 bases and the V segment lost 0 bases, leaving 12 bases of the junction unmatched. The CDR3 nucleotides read TGTGCCAGCAGCTTGGAGACACCCGGGACAGGGAGGTATCAGCCCCAGCATTTT. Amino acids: CASSLETPGTGRYQPQHF. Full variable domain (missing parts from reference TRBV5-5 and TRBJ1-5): DAGVTQSPTHLIKTRGQQVTLRCSPISGHKSVSWYQQVLGQGPQFIFQYYEKEERGRGNFPDRFSARQFPNYSSELNVNALLLGDSALYLCASSLETPGTGRYQPQHFGDGTRLSIL.